Shown below are 21 T cell receptor beta chains from a single sample sequenced in a study of beta chain features in type 1 diabetes. The isolated RNA, all of it, was reverse transcribed, so expressed TCRB transcripts were what got sequenced. The assay was immunoSEQ multiplex PCR, and TCRdb's table has in-frame clones only and misses some. Of 430,000 or so clones listed, approximately 10% are singletons. The specimen sequenced was naive CD4+ T cells from blood. Receptor source: a woman in her late teens or twenties in good health.

This clone was counted a few times. The J gene is TRBJ2-1, the V gene TRBV11-2; TRBD2 matches at 7 bases. There are 14 residues in the CDR3. V was clipped by 3 bases and J by 4 bases; unmatched bases: 3. Germline V gene lookup returns CDR1 SGHAT and CDR2 FQNNGV. The CDR3 region is CASSFSGGYNEQFF. The CDR3 region has the DNA TGTGCCAGCAGCTTTTCGGGAGGATACAATGAGCAGTTCTTC. Filled out from reference TRBV11-2 and TRBJ2-1, the complete variable domain reads EAGVAQSPRYKIIEKRQSVAFWCNPISGHATLYWYQQILGQGPKLLIQFQNNGVVDDSQLPKDRFSAERLKGVDSTLKIQPAKLEDSAVYLCASSFSGGYNEQFFGPGTRLTVL.

This clone was counted a few times. The chain couples TRBV7-2 to TRBJ1-4; 7 bases are shared with TRBD1. Unmatched junction bases numbered 4, after V lost 5 bases and J lost 4 bases. Germline V gives CDR1 SGHTA, CDR2 FQGNSA. This CDR3 spans 14 amino acids. CDR3 DNA sequence: TGTGCCAGCAGCCGGGACAGAGATAATGAAAAACTGTTTTTT. It translates to CASSRDRDNEKLFF.

This clone was seen a handful of times. The chain carries TRBV19 and TRBJ1-1; a weak D match, TRBD1 (5 bases). Germline V CDR1 and CDR2: LNHDA, SQIVND (reference sequence). The V gene lost 3 bases and the J gene lost 4 bases, with 12 bases spanning the gap. This CDR3 spans 14 amino acids. The CDR3 DNA sequence: TGTGCCAGTAGTATCAGCGATGGGGGCACTGAAGCTTTCTTT. Amino acids: CASSISDGGTEAFF.

The rearrangement links TRBV7-9 to TRBJ2-1; 9 bases line up with TRBD2. V lost 5 bases to trimming and J lost 7 bases; unmatched junction nucleotides: 12. The CDR3 has 16 amino acids. The germline gives CDR1 SEHNR, CDR2 FQNEAQ (reference sequence). For the CDR3, the DNA is TGTGCCAGCAGCGCGAGTATAGCGGGAGCTCGAAATGAGCAGTTCTTC. This translates into CASSASIAGARNEQFF.

The rearrangement joins TRBV4-1 to TRBJ1-1; D not resolved. V was pared by 8 bases and J by 1 base, with 11 bases between. Germline assignment: CDR1 MGHRA and CDR2 YSYEKL. The CDR3 runs 13 residues. Here the CDR3 reads CASGRRPNTEAFF. In nucleotides, the CDR3 is TGCGCCAGCGGCCGGCGTCCGAACACTGAAGCTTTCTTT.

This rearrangement joins TRBV9 to TRBJ2-3, with a tentative D call TRBD2 (6 bases). Germline CDR1 is SGDLS and CDR2 is YYNGEE. The CDR3 runs 16 residues. The ends were cut back, 0 bases at V and 4 bases at J, with 15 bases in the middle. The CDR3 is CASSVASGGEADTQYF. The CDR3 DNA is TGTGCCAGCAGCGTAGCATCTGGCGGGGAAGCAGATACGCAGTATTTT.

This rearrangement joins TRBV25-1 to TRBJ2-1; weak D call: TRBD1 (6 bases). V gave up 4 bases and J gave up 8 bases, with 18 bases separating them. This CDR3 is built from 15 residues. Germline assignment: CDR1 MGHDK and CDR2 SYGVNS. The CDR3 here is CASSGRQVRLDEQFF. The CDR3 DNA is TGTGCCAGCAGTGGTAGACAGGTGCGTTTGGATGAGCAGTTCTTC.

This clone was detected only a few times. The rearrangement uses TRBV28 and TRBJ1-1; tentatively, D is TRBD1 (5 bases). Germline assignment: CDR1 MDHEN and CDR2 SYDVKM. This CDR3 is built from 12 residues. Trimming took 6 bases from V and 8 from J, leaving 13 bases between them. This CDR3 reads CASSLGTGEAFF. The CDR3 nucleotides are TGTGCCAGCAGCTTAGGGACGGGAGAAGCTTTCTTT.

This clone was observed a handful of times. This rearrangement joins TRBV2 to TRBJ2-3, with 12 positions matching TRBD2. Germline CDR1 reads SNHLY; CDR2 reads FYNNEI. CDR3 size: 17 residues. V was pared by 6 bases and J by 6 bases, with 13 bases of the junction left unmatched. CDR3 protein: CASRTSGRSPTTDTQYF. CDR3 sequence (DNA): TGTGCCAGCAGAACTAGCGGGAGGTCACCCACGACGGATACGCAGTATTTT.

The gene calls are TRBV5-1 and TRBJ2-7; D uncertain. This CDR3 contains 12 residues. Deletions cut 0 bases from V and 3 bases from J, with 4 bases between. CDR1 and CDR2 (germline): SGHRS, YFSETQ. The CDR3 DNA follows: TGCGCCAGCAGCTTGGATGTCTACGAGCAGTACTTC. As protein: CASSLDVYEQYF.

This clone was detected a few times. The chain combines TRBV27 with TRBJ1-2; no reliable D call. The germline V and J ends were trimmed by 2 bases and 6 bases, with 10 bases remaining between them. The CDR3 totals 13 residues. The V gene's germline CDR1 is MNHEY and CDR2 SMNVEV (reference sequence). The DNA of the CDR3 is TGTGCCAGCAGTTTACGAACAGACCATGGCTACACCTTC. It specifies CASSLRTDHGYTF.

This clone was seen a few times. This sequence joins TRBV2 and TRBJ2-1, with D possibly being TRBD1 or TRBD2 (5 bases each). The CDR3 has 13 amino acids. The germline gives CDR1 SNHLY, CDR2 FYNNEI. The V gene lost 7 bases and the J gene lost 10 bases, with 17 bases spanning the gap. The CDR3 is CASIGLRDGEQFF. The CDR3 DNA is TGTGCCAGCATCGGACTGAGGGACGGCGAGCAGTTCTTC.

A remark on this clone: In the same sample, other DNA sequences code for this CDR3. J is TRBJ2-6 and V is TRBV5-1, with D uncertain. With 3 bases removed from V and 0 bases from J, the gap between germline ends came to 4 bases. The CDR3 consists of 14 residues. The V gene's germline CDR1 is SGHRS and CDR2 YFSETQ. CDR3 DNA: TGCGCCAGCAGCTCGAACTCTGGGGCCAACGTCCTGACTTTC. Translation gives CASSSNSGANVLTF. Together with reference TRBV5-1 and TRBJ2-6, the CDR3 gives the full variable domain: KAGVTQTPRYLIKTRGQQVTLSCSPISGHRSVSWYQQTPGQGLQFLFEYFSETQRNKGNFPGRFSGRQFSNSRSEMNVSTLELGDSALYLCASSSNSGANVLTFGAGSRLTVL.

The sample holds a few counts of this clone. This chain connects TRBV30 to TRBJ1-2; D unresolved. The germline V gene encodes CDR1 GTSNPN and CDR2 SVGIG (reference sequence). The CDR3 runs to 11 residues. Trimming took 2 bases from V and 2 from J, leaving 3 bases between them. CDR3 nucleotide sequence: TGTGCCTGGAGTATGAACTATGGCTACACCTTC. Encoded protein: CAWSMNYGYTF. Full variable domain (rest looked up from reference TRBV30 and TRBJ1-2): SQTIHQWPATLVQPVGSPLSLECTVEGTSNPNLYWYRQAAGRGLQLLFYSVGIGQISSEVPQNLSASRPQDRQFILSSKKLLLSDSGFYLCAWSMNYGYTFGSGTRLTVV.

The genes are TRBV28 and TRBJ1-2; D uncertain. Germline CDR1 MDHEN, CDR2 SYDVKM. Trimming removed 2 bases at V and 2 bases at J, with 9 bases between. CDR3 length: 14 residues. The CDR3: CASSLSGENYGYTF. CDR3 nucleotides: TGTGCCAGCAGTTTAAGCGGGGAGAACTATGGCTACACCTTC.

The chain combines TRBV7-9 with TRBJ2-3; D uncertain. V lost 1 base, J lost 3 bases, and 8 bases lay in between. Germline CDR1 and CDR2: SEHNR and FQNEAQ (reference sequence). The CDR3 consists of 14 residues. CDR3 sequence (DNA): TGTGCCAGCAGCTTAGTGTCAAGGACAGATACGCAGTATTTT. This encodes CASSLVSRTDTQYF. The full variable domain, rest sourced from reference TRBV7-9 and TRBJ2-3, is DTGVSQNPRHKITKRGQNVTFRCDPISEHNRLYWYRQTLGQGPEFLTYFQNEAQLEKSRLLSDRFSAERPKGSFSTLEIQRTEQGDSAMYLCASSLVSRTDTQYFGPGTRLTVL.

Only a few counts were recorded for this clone. This rearrangement joins TRBV18 to TRBJ2-5, with 7 positions matching TRBD2. The germline V gene encodes CDR1 KGHSH and CDR2 LQKENI. This CDR3 is 16 amino acids long. The junction had 9 bases not matched to a gene; V was cut back by 3 bases and J by 2 bases. CDR3 nucleotide sequence: TGTGCCAGCTCACCCTGGGAGGGGTTGCGGCAAGAGACCCAGTACTTC. Translation: CASSPWEGLRQETQYF.

V gene TRBV28 combines with J gene TRBJ1-4; D gene uncertain. The V end was cut by 6 bases, the J end by 0 bases, with 11 bases between. The CDR3 runs to 15 residues. CDR1 is MDHEN, CDR2 SYDVKM, per germline. The DNA of the CDR3 is TGTGCCAGCAGGCGACGACAAGCAACTAATGAAAAACTGTTTTTT. Protein: CASRRRQATNEKLFF. Drawing the rest from reference TRBV28 and TRBJ1-4, the complete variable domain is DVKVTQSSRYLVKRTGEKVFLECVQDMDHENMFWYRQDPGLGLRLIYFSYDVKMKEKGDIPEGYSVSREKKERFSLILESASTNQTSMYLCASRRRQATNEKLFFGSGTQLSVL.

This chain joins TRBV4-3 and TRBJ1-3; D possibly corresponds to TRBD1 (6 bases). The germline gives CDR1 LGHNA, CDR2 YSLEER. CDR3 length: 15 amino acids. Deletions cut 0 bases from V and 2 bases from J, with 8 bases between. The CDR3 loop is CASSQEGGPGNTIYF. The CDR3, as DNA: TGCGCCAGCAGCCAAGAAGGGGGACCTGGAAACACCATATATTTT.

Details on this clone: An end of the junction differs from the germline gene, which may be a read error. The genes are TRBV7-7 and TRBJ2-7; 8 nucleotides match TRBD1. CDR3 size: 13 residues. Germline-derived CDR1 and CDR2 are SSHAT and FNYEAQ (reference sequence). The CDR3 region has the DNA TGTGCTAGCAGCTTAGACAGGGGCTACGAGCAGTACTTC. Translating gives CASSLDRGYEQYF. Using reference TRBV7-7 and TRBJ2-7 for the parts outside the CDR3, the full variable domain is GAGVSQSPRYKVTKRGQDVTLRCDPISSHATLYWYQQALGQGPEFLTYFNYEAQPDKSGLPSDRFSAERPEGSISTLTIQRTEQRDSAMYRCASSLDRGYEQYFGPGTRLTVT.

This clone was seen more than once but under ten times. As DNA, the CDR3 is TGTGCCAGCAGCAAAGAGCAGGGCCCCCAGGACACAGATACGCAGTATTTT. Translated, it gives CASSKEQGPQDTDTQYF. This chain joins TRBV21-1 and TRBJ2-3; the table calls TRBD1, which could not be checked here. TRBV21-1 is recorded as a pseudogene. CDR3 length equals 17 residues.